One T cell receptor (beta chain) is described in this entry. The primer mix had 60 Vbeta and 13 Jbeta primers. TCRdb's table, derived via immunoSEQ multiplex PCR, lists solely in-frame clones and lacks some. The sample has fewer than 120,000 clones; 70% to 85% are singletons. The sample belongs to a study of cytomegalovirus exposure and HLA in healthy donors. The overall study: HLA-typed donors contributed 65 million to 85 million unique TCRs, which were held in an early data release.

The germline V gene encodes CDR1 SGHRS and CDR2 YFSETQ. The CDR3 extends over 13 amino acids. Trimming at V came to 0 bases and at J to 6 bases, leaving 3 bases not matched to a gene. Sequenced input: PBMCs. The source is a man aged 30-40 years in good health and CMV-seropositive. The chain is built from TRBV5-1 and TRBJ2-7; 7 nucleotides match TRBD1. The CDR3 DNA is TGCGCCAGCAGCTTGGCCCCAGGGGGCGAGCAGTACTTC. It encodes CASSLAPGGEQYF.